The next 15 T cell receptor beta chains were all read from a single sample in a study of blood T cell repertoires in COVID-19. Some clones are missing from TCRdb's copy, which holds only in-frame ones; the method was immunoSEQ multiplex PCR. Here the sample spans approximately 200,000 clones, approximately 88% being singletons. Specimen: PBMCs or T cells enriched from blood (not recorded which). These receptor sequences come from a woman aged 25-40 years who had been exposed to COVID-19.

This chain uses TRBV18 with TRBJ1-1; D is unclear. This CDR3 is 12 amino acids long. V shed 3 bases and J shed 4 bases, with 6 bases lying between them. Germline V CDR1 and CDR2: KGHSH, LQKENI. The DNA for the CDR3 is TGTGCCAGCTCACCTACCAGCACTGAAGCTTTCTTT. It specifies CASSPTSTEAFF.

The V gene is TRBV19, the J gene TRBJ1-1; D not resolved. Germline V gene lookup returns CDR1 LNHDA and CDR2 SQIVND (reference sequence). The CDR3 runs 12 residues. Trimming took 6 bases from V and 1 from J, leaving 6 bases between them. The CDR3 nucleotides are TGTGCCAGTAGATCAGGGAACACTGAAGCTTTCTTT. Translating it yields CASRSGNTEAFF.

The genes are TRBV11-3 and TRBJ2-3, with unresolved D. The V and J ends lost 5 bases and 4 bases respectively, with 16 bases between them. The germline V gene encodes CDR1 SGHNT and CDR2 YENEEA. CDR3 length equals 15 residues. DNA for the CDR3: TGTGCCAGCAGCGGAGACGGGTCGTCGTCAGATACGCAGTATTTT. This sequence encodes CASSGDGSSSDTQYF.

This clone has only a few counts. The CDR3 bases are TGCAGCTACGGACAGGGGGGTAACTATGGCTACACCTTC. This sequence encodes CSYGQGGNYGYTF. The gene calls are TRBV29-1 and TRBJ1-2, with 10 bases lining up with TRBD1. V shed 8 bases, J shed 1 base, and the junction held 4 bases outside the gene matches. Looked up from germline, CDR1 is SQVTM and CDR2 is ANQGSEA. The CDR3 contains 13 residues. Combining the CDR3 with reference TRBV29-1 and TRBJ1-2 gives the whole variable domain SAVISQKPSRDICQRGTSLTIQCQVDSQVTMMFWYRQQPGQSLTLIATANQGSEATYESGFVIDKFPISRPNLTFSTLTVSNMSPEDSSIYLCSYGQGGNYGYTFGSGTRLTVV.

The chain uses TRBV5-1 and TRBJ2-1, with 11 nucleotides matching TRBD2. This CDR3 is built from 16 residues. Germline assignment: CDR1 SGHRS and CDR2 YFSETQ. V shed 4 bases and J 6 bases; nucleotides not matched to a gene: 9. In nucleotides, the CDR3 is TGCGCCAGCAGCACCCCGGGACTAGCGGCCGTCAATGAGCAGTTCTTC. This translates into CASSTPGLAAVNEQFF.

The chain joins TRBV6-5 to TRBJ2-7; TRBD1 aligns across 9 bases. Germline loops: CDR1 MNHEY, CDR2 SVGAGI. This CDR3 is 15 amino acids long. J lost 3 bases, V lost 7 bases, and 10 bases had no gene match. CDR3 DNA sequence: TGTGCCAGCACCCACTATACGACAGGGGGCTACGAGCAGTACTTC. Translated: CASTHYTTGGYEQYF.

CDR3 amino acids: CSVGHTRGGNEQFF. DNA for the CDR3: TGCAGCGTTGGCCACACTAGGGGGGGCAATGAGCAGTTCTTC. The chain links TRBV29-1 to TRBJ2-1, with a tentative D call TRBD2 (7 bases). Trimming removed 4 bases at V and 6 bases at J, with 16 bases between. The CDR3 sequence is 14 residues long. Germline V CDR1 and CDR2: SQVTM, ANQGSEA.

The genes are TRBV3-1 (or the pseudogene TRBV3-2) and TRBJ1-3, with 9 bases fitting TRBD1. Trimming removed 5 bases from V and 0 bases from J; junction bases left unmatched: 2. The CDR3 is 15 amino acids. Germline assignment: CDR1 LGHDT and CDR2 YNNKEL (reference sequence). CDR3 amino acids: CASSDRGSSGNTIYF. The CDR3 DNA is TGTGCCAGCAGCGACAGGGGGAGCTCTGGAAACACCATATATTTT.

This chain connects TRBV6-5 to TRBJ2-7; a weak D match, TRBD1 (5 bases). The CDR3 spans 12 residues. V gave up 6 bases and J gave up 1 base, with 7 bases separating them. The germline V gene has CDR1 MNHEY and CDR2 SVGAGI. CDR3 amino acids: CASRAGSYEQYF. The CDR3 DNA sequence: TGTGCCAGCAGAGCAGGGTCCTACGAGCAGTACTTC.

The V and J genes are TRBV11-1 and TRBJ2-3, with 8 bases identical to TRBD2. With 6 bases clipped from V and 2 bases from J, the junction kept 7 bases outside the gene matches. The CDR3 sequence is 15 residues long. Germline-derived CDR1 and CDR2 are SGHAT and FQDESV (reference sequence). This CDR3 is CASRTPGGDTDTQYF. For the CDR3, the DNA is TGTGCCAGCAGAACCCCCGGGGGGGACACAGATACGCAGTATTTT.

The chain couples TRBV2 to TRBJ2-6, with D tentatively TRBD2 (6 bases). The CDR3 loop spans 15 amino acids. Germline CDR1 reads SNHLY; CDR2 reads FYNNEI. V lost 3 bases, J lost 3 bases, and 9 bases lay in between. Here the CDR3 reads CASSDGGGGANVLTF. CDR3 coding DNA: TGTGCCAGCAGTGACGGGGGAGGTGGGGCCAACGTCCTGACTTTC.

The chain uses TRBV19 and TRBJ2-7; 10 positions match TRBD2. The CDR3 contains 13 residues. Trimming at V came to 5 bases and at J to 5 bases, leaving 3 bases not matched to a gene. Germline assignment: CDR1 LNHDA and CDR2 SQIVND (reference sequence). The CDR3 region is CASSPGLADEQYF. The CDR3, as DNA: TGTGCCAGTAGTCCAGGACTAGCGGACGAGCAGTACTTC.

The V and J genes are TRBV3-1 (or the pseudogene TRBV3-2) and TRBJ2-7, with TRBD1 matching over 8 bases. With V trimmed by 0 bases and J by 2 bases, 0 bases remained unmatched. The CDR3 has 14 residues. Germline assignment: CDR1 LGHDT and CDR2 YNNKEL (reference sequence). The CDR3 region is CASSQETGAYEQYF. CDR3 bases: TGTGCCAGCAGCCAAGAGACAGGGGCCTACGAGCAGTACTTC.

This clone was recorded only once. The chain links TRBV4-1 to TRBJ1-5, with 8 positions matching TRBD1. The germline V gene encodes CDR1 MGHRA and CDR2 YSYEKL. This CDR3 region has 14 residues. V shed 4 bases, J shed 8 bases, and the junction held 7 bases outside the gene matches. This chain's CDR3 is CASSLTGGGEPQHF. Here the CDR3 DNA reads TGCGCCAGCAGCCTTACAGGGGGAGGGGAGCCCCAGCATTTT.

The gene calls are TRBV4-1 and TRBJ2-1; D is perhaps TRBD2 (6 bases). The V gene lost 0 bases and the J gene lost 3 bases, with 12 bases spanning the gap. The CDR3 length is 16 residues. Germline values: CDR1 MGHRA, CDR2 YSYEKL. DNA for the CDR3: TGCGCCAGCAGCCAAGAATTAGCGGCTAACTACAATGAGCAGTTCTTC. Protein: CASSQELAANYNEQFF.